A single sample is the source of the 16 T cell receptor beta chains below, sequenced in a study of blood T cell repertoires in COVID-19. Here immunoSEQ multiplex PCR was the method, and the copy in TCRdb shows in-frame clones only, minus some. Among tens of thousands of clones listed, about three quarters were seen once. Sample: peripheral blood. Every receptor here comes from a human donor in a cohort sampled during active COVID-19.

About this clone: The sample carries other DNA sequences with the same CDR3. The chain combines TRBV4-2 with TRBJ2-5; a possible D gene is TRBD2 (5 bases). The CDR3 contains 15 residues. The V gene's germline CDR1 is LGHNA and CDR2 YNFKEQ. The V and J ends lost 1 base and 5 bases respectively, with 14 bases between them. The CDR3 DNA follows: TGTGCCAGCAGCCAAGCAGCGAGCGGCGGCGAGACCCAGTACTTC. This sequence encodes CASSQAASGGETQYF.

A word on this clone: It is unclear where the CDR3 begins or ends on the DNA, so no DNA is shown, and the CDR3 is as TCRdb lists it. The rearrangement uses TRBV20-1 and TRBJ1-2. The germline V gene has CDR1 DFQATT and CDR2 SNEGSKA (reference sequence). The CDR3 is made up of 15 amino acids, end residues included. CDR3 sequence reads: CSASPLRAGERGYTF.

This chain connects TRBV19 to TRBJ1-2, with D possibly TRBD1 on 5 matching bases. Deletions cut 4 bases from V and 5 bases from J, with 11 bases between. Looked up from germline, CDR1 is LNHDA and CDR2 is SQIVND (reference sequence). The CDR3 covers 13 residues. The CDR3 DNA sequence: TGTGCCAGTAGTACCGGGACTTCTTATGGCTACACCTTC. It yields the protein CASSTGTSYGYTF.

The chain uses TRBV7-2 and TRBJ2-5; 14 bases line up with TRBD2. Looked up from germline, CDR1 is SGHTA and CDR2 is FQGNSA. There are 16 residues in the CDR3. V gave up 7 bases and J gave up 5 bases; unmatched junction bases: 9. CDR3 DNA sequence: TGTGCCAGCAAGGGACTAGCGGGAGTTGGGGGGGAGACCCAGTACTTC. It encodes CASKGLAGVGGETQYF.

V is TRBV28 and J is TRBJ2-1; a possible D gene is TRBD2 (6 bases). V was shortened by 3 bases and J by 9 bases, with 18 bases between the two germline ends. The length of the CDR3 is 15 residues. Germline V CDR1 and CDR2: MDHEN, SYDVKM. The CDR3 DNA reads TGTGCCAGCAGTTTTGTTCCCCTCCAGGAGGGTGAGCAGTTCTTC. It encodes CASSFVPLQEGEQFF.

This rearrangement joins TRBV7-9 to TRBJ1-1; D unresolved. This CDR3 is built from 10 residues. V was cut by 7 bases and J by 6 bases, with 6 bases left in between. The germline gives CDR1 SEHNR, CDR2 FQNEAQ (reference sequence). CDR3 sequence (DNA): TGTGCCAGCACCCGTGCTGAAGCTTTCTTT. This codes for CASTRAEAFF. Looking up the rest from reference TRBV7-9 and TRBJ1-1 gives the full variable domain: DTGVSQNPRHKITKRGQNVTFRCDPISEHNRLYWYRQTLGQGPEFLTYFQNEAQLEKSRLLSDRFSAERPKGSFSTLEIQRTEQGDSAMYLCASTRAEAFFGQGTRLTVV.

The V and J genes are TRBV28 and TRBJ1-4, with D tentatively TRBD1 (6 bases). The germline V gene has CDR1 MDHEN and CDR2 SYDVKM. The CDR3 extends over 15 amino acids. Deletions cut 6 bases from V and 7 bases from J, with 18 bases between. CDR3 coding DNA: TGTGCCAGCAGCGGTCGTAAGGGGGTGAGTGAAAAACTGTTTTTT. Protein sequence: CASSGRKGVSEKLFF.

The chain joins TRBV7-3 to TRBJ2-2; D may be TRBD2 (5 bases). CDR1 is SGHTA and CDR2 is FQGTGA in the germline V gene. V was clipped by 1 base and J by 7 bases, with 7 bases between them. CDR3 size: 13 residues. CDR3 bases: TGTGCCAGCAGCTTAAGGGAGAACGGGGAGCTGTTTTTT. It encodes CASSLRENGELFF.

The rearrangement uses TRBV15 and TRBJ1-2; 7 bases are a match to TRBD1. Germline assignment: CDR1 LNHNV and CDR2 YYDKDF (reference sequence). V was clipped by 3 bases and J by 6 bases; unmatched bases: 10. The CDR3 totals 15 residues. The CDR3 nucleotides are TGTGCCACCAGCAGGAGGACAGGCGAGTTGAATGGCTACACCTTC. It codes for CATSRRTGELNGYTF.

The chain employs TRBV9 and TRBJ2-3; TRBD2 matches at 11 bases. The CDR3 length is 16 residues. J gave up 6 bases and V 4 bases, and 10 bases lay outside the gene matches. Germline CDR1 is SGDLS and CDR2 is YYNGEE. The CDR3 spells CASSKTSGNLGDTQYF. Here the CDR3 DNA reads TGTGCCAGCAGCAAGACTAGCGGGAACCTAGGTGATACGCAGTATTTT.

This clone was detected only a few times. V gene TRBV5-6 combines with J gene TRBJ2-6, with 12 bases matching TRBD2. Germline CDR1 SGHDT, CDR2 YYEEEE. The CDR3 extends over 15 amino acids. V trimming: 4 bases; J trimming: 12 bases; junction bases outside the gene matches: 8. The chain's CDR3 is CASSQRTSGKSVLTF. CDR3 sequence (DNA): TGTGCCAGCAGCCAGCGGACTAGCGGGAAAAGCGTCCTGACTTTC.

The CDR3 DNA is TGTGCCAGCACCCCCTTGCGCGGGGGGCAAGGCTACACCTTC. Its protein product is CASTPLRGGQGYTF. The chain is built from TRBV28 and TRBJ1-2, with D possibly matching TRBD1 (6 bases). Trimming shortened V by 7 bases and J by 8 bases, and 20 bases separated the two germline ends. Germline V lookup: CDR1 MDHEN, CDR2 SYDVKM. The CDR3 has 14 residues.

This chain joins TRBV6-5 and TRBJ1-4; TRBD1 aligns across 12 bases. The V gene's germline CDR1 is MNHEY and CDR2 SVGAGI. This CDR3 is built from 15 residues. V lost 8 bases and J lost 3; bases outside the gene matches: 4. CDR3 region: CASSGQGASNEKLFF. CDR3 nucleotide sequence: TGTGCCAGCTCGGGACAGGGGGCGTCTAATGAAAAACTGTTTTTT.

The rearrangement joins TRBV29-1 to TRBJ2-7; 11 positions match TRBD2. The CDR3 contains 13 residues. The trim removed 7 bases at V and 4 bases at J, leaving 6 bases unmatched. The V gene's germline CDR1 is SQVTM and CDR2 ANQGSEA. Here the CDR3 reads CSAAGLADYEQYF. CDR3 nucleotide sequence: TGCAGCGCCGCGGGACTAGCGGATTACGAGCAGTACTTC.

This rearrangement joins TRBV13 to TRBJ2-1; D is unclear. The CDR3 runs 19 residues. Germline V CDR1 and CDR2: PRHDT, FYEKMQ (reference sequence). V shed 2 bases and J shed 0 bases, with 20 bases lying between them. CDR3: CASSLNPVRARGSYNEQFF. The CDR3 nucleotides are TGTGCCAGCAGCTTAAACCCCGTCAGAGCGCGCGGCTCCTACAATGAGCAGTTCTTC.

The chain combines TRBV7-9 with TRBJ2-1, with D unresolved. V gave up 6 bases and J gave up 9 bases, with 12 bases separating them. The CDR3 runs to 12 residues. Germline V lookup: CDR1 SEHNR, CDR2 FQNEAQ (reference sequence). CDR3 nucleotides: TGTGCCAGCAGAGCGACGGTGGGTGAGCAGTTCTTC. It specifies CASRATVGEQFF.